Listed here are 17 T cell receptor beta chains from one sample, sequenced in a study of cytomegalovirus exposure and HLA in healthy donors. The primer mix had 60 Vbeta and 13 Jbeta primers. Produced via immunoSEQ multiplex PCR; TCRdb's table is partial and in-frame only. The table records some 130,000 clones, around 75% of them present only once. The material sequenced was PBMCs. The receptor set was obtained from a man in his thirties or forties in good health and CMV-seronegative.

V is TRBV4-2 and J is TRBJ1-4, with D unresolved. Germline V gene data show CDR1 as LGHNA and CDR2 as YNFKEQ. The V end lost 4 bases, the J end lost 8 bases, and 8 bases lay between the germline ends. This CDR3 region has 12 residues. DNA for the CDR3: TGTGCCAGCAGCCTAAAGAGGGAAAAACTGTTTTTT. Encoded protein: CASSLKREKLFF.

This chain connects TRBV7-8 to TRBJ1-5, with D maybe TRBD1 (6 bases). Looked up from germline, CDR1 is SGHVS and CDR2 is FQNEAQ. The CDR3 sequence is 14 residues long. V lost 5 bases, J lost 3 bases, and 11 bases lay in between. The CDR3 reads CASSPRGINQPQHF. Written as DNA, the CDR3 is TGTGCCAGCAGCCCGAGGGGGATCAATCAGCCCCAGCATTTT.

The chain links TRBV27 to TRBJ2-4, with 8 bases lining up with TRBD1. The CDR3 covers 14 residues. V dropped 2 bases and J dropped 8; count of bases not matched to a gene: 5. Germline CDR1 and CDR2: MNHEY and SMNVEV (reference sequence). CDR3 DNA sequence: TGTGCCAGCAGTTTAAGCAGGGGGCTAGACATTCAGTACTTC. This gives the protein CASSLSRGLDIQYF.

The J gene is TRBJ2-5, the V gene TRBV30, with D perhaps matching TRBD2 (5 bases). CDR3 length: 14 amino acids. V was cut by 1 base and J by 2 bases, with 11 bases left in between. Germline V gene lookup returns CDR1 GTSNPN and CDR2 SVGIG (reference sequence). The CDR3 loop reads CAWSGGNHQETQYF. CDR3 DNA sequence: TGTGCCTGGAGTGGAGGGAACCATCAAGAGACCCAGTACTTC.

The V call is TRBV5-1, the J call TRBJ2-1; D is unresolved. V was trimmed by 4 bases and J by 0 bases, leaving 11 bases between them. In germline, CDR1 is SGHRS, CDR2 YFSETQ. This CDR3 is 15 amino acids long. CDR3 nucleotide sequence: TGCGCCAGCAGCGTAAACAGTTACTCCTACAATGAGCAGTTCTTC. It yields the protein CASSVNSYSYNEQFF. Full variable domain (rest looked up from reference TRBV5-1 and TRBJ2-1): KAGVTQTPRYLIKTRGQQVTLSCSPISGHRSVSWYQQTPGQGLQFLFEYFSETQRNKGNFPGRFSGRQFSNSRSEMNVSTLELGDSALYLCASSVNSYSYNEQFFGPGTRLTVL.

This rearrangement joins TRBV19 to TRBJ2-2, with 13 bases matching TRBD2. V lost 8 bases, J lost 3 bases, and 3 bases stayed unmatched. Germline loops: CDR1 LNHDA, CDR2 SQIVND (reference sequence). The CDR3 has 15 residues. CDR3 amino acids: CASAGLAGYTGELFF. The CDR3 region has the DNA TGTGCCAGTGCGGGACTAGCGGGATACACCGGGGAGCTGTTTTTT.

V is TRBV5-4 and J is TRBJ1-2; 9 bases are a match to TRBD1. Trimming cost V 2 bases and J 6 bases; bases outside gene matches: 2. Germline CDR1 and CDR2: SGHNT and YYREEE (reference sequence). The CDR3 consists of 13 residues. CDR3 sequence (DNA): TGTGCCAGCAGCTTACAGGGGGCTGATGGCTACACCTTC. Protein product: CASSLQGADGYTF.

This chain links TRBV19 with TRBJ1-1; the match to TRBD1 covers 7 bases. The V and J ends lost 9 bases and 3 bases, in that order; junction bases with no gene match: 7. CDR3 length equals 13 residues. The germline CDR1 and CDR2 sequences are LNHDA and SQIVND (reference sequence). This chain's CDR3 is CASKKTGDTEAFF. In DNA, the CDR3 is TGTGCCAGCAAAAAAACAGGGGACACTGAAGCTTTCTTT.

The chain is built from TRBV6-1 and TRBJ1-2; possible D gene TRBD1, 6 bases. The CDR3 sequence is 13 residues long. Germline CDR1 MNHNS, CDR2 SASEGT. Trimming took off 5 bases at V and 4 bases at J, with 11 bases between the two ends. Written as DNA, the CDR3 is TGTGCCAGCAGTCAAGGGGGGGGCTATGGCTACACCTTC. As protein: CASSQGGGYGYTF.

The rearrangement joins TRBV18 to TRBJ2-7; D is perhaps TRBD1 (6 bases). The CDR3 contains 15 residues. Germline CDR1 is KGHSH and CDR2 is LQKENI. V lost 2 bases and J 5 bases, leaving 16 bases between the germline ends. The DNA for the CDR3 is TGTGCCAGCTCACCAGCGATCACACAGGGCAACGAGCAGTACTTC. Protein product: CASSPAITQGNEQYF.

The rearrangement uses TRBV6-5 and TRBJ1-2, with TRBD1 matching 10 bases. Germline CDR1 reads MNHEY; CDR2 reads SVGAGI. This CDR3 spans 16 amino acids. V was clipped by 2 bases and J by 2 bases; unmatched bases: 5. The CDR3 spells CASSYVRTGGNYGYTF. In DNA, the CDR3 is TGTGCCAGCAGTTACGTTCGGACAGGGGGAAACTATGGCTACACCTTC.

The chain couples TRBV5-1 to TRBJ1-4, with 10 nucleotides matching TRBD1. CDR3 length equals 15 residues. J gave up 7 bases and V 0 bases, and 3 bases lay outside the gene matches. Germline V gene sequence: CDR1 SGHRS, CDR2 YFSETQ. CDR3 residues: CASSLADRGPEKLFF. Written as DNA, the CDR3 is TGCGCCAGCAGCTTGGCCGACAGGGGGCCTGAAAAACTGTTTTTT.

The chain has TRBV30 and TRBJ2-2; tentative D call: TRBD2 (6 bases). The CDR3 totals 16 residues. Per the germline V gene, CDR1 is GTSNPN and CDR2 is SVGIG (reference sequence). With 0 bases removed from V and 5 bases from J, the gap between germline ends came to 16 bases. CDR3 region: CAWSVLLAGQTGELFF. DNA of the CDR3: TGTGCCTGGAGTGTACTTCTGGCGGGGCAGACCGGGGAGCTGTTTTTT.

V is TRBV5-6 and J is TRBJ1-2; unclear D gene. Germline V lookup: CDR1 SGHDT, CDR2 YYEEEE. Trimming took 2 bases from V and 8 from J, leaving 13 bases between them. CDR3 length: 13 residues. The CDR3 region is CASSFMTGRGYTF. CDR3 nucleotide sequence: TGTGCCAGCAGCTTTATGACCGGGAGAGGCTACACCTTC.

Comment on this clone: A junction boundary mismatches the germline segment, possibly from a read error. The V gene is TRBV7-7, the J gene TRBJ2-2; 11 bases align to TRBD2. CDR1 is SSHAT and CDR2 is FNYEAQ in the germline V gene (reference sequence). CDR3 length: 16 amino acids. The CDR3 is CASSLGLAGGTGELFF. In DNA form, the CDR3 reads TGTGCTAGCAGCTTGGGGCTAGCGGGGGGCACCGGGGAGCTGTTTTTT.

The CDR3 DNA sequence: TGTGCCAGCAGCTCGCGGCGGGCTACCGGGGAGCTGTTTTTT. It specifies CASSSRRATGELFF. V gene TRBV11-1 combines with J gene TRBJ2-2, with a possible D match to TRBD2 (5 bases). Looked up from germline, CDR1 is SGHAT and CDR2 is FQDESV (reference sequence). This CDR3 contains 14 residues. Between the trimmed V and J ends, which lost 4 bases and 5 bases, there was a span of 11 bases. The full variable domain, its missing parts supplied by reference TRBV11-1 and TRBJ2-2, is EAEVAQSPRYKITEKSQAVAFWCDPISGHATLYWYRQILGQGPELLVQFQDESVVDDSQLPKDRFSAERLKGVDSTLKIQPAELGDSAMYLCASSSRRATGELFFGEGSRLTVL.

V gene TRBV7-2 combines with J gene TRBJ2-5, with a possible D match to TRBD2 (5 bases). Trimming left V 3 bases short and J 2 bases short, with 7 bases between. This CDR3 is built from 13 residues. The germline CDR1 and CDR2 sequences are SGHTA and FQGNSA. CDR3 loop: CASSFPGQETQYF. CDR3 in DNA: TGTGCCAGCAGCTTCCCGGGGCAAGAGACCCAGTACTTC.